This T cell receptor (beta chain) was retrieved from a study of blood T cell repertoires in COVID-19. Study in general: Donors in the United States, Italy and Spain gave samples during acute or convalescent COVID-19. Nucleic acid was either cDNA or gDNA, and it came from T cells, B-cell-depleted T cells, or PBMCs.

The data were produced by immunoSEQ multiplex PCR, yet TCRdb's version contains in-frame clones alone and is incomplete. The sample has tens of thousands of clones; roughly four fifths are singletons. V was clipped by 3 bases and J by 10 bases; unmatched bases: 8. CDR1 SGHNT and CDR2 YYREEE come from the germline V gene (reference sequence). There are 15 residues in the CDR3. This chain links TRBV5-4 with TRBJ1-6; 9 bases line up with TRBD1. Sequencing was done on a sample of peripheral blood. The TCR comes from a man over 45 with active or convalescent COVID-19. The CDR3 coding sequence is TGTGCCAGCAGCTATCAAGGACAGGGGTCATCACCCCTCCACTTT. This codes for CASSYQGQGSSPLHF.